This T cell receptor beta chain was recovered during a study of cytomegalovirus exposure and HLA in healthy donors. CDR3 length: 14 residues. V shed 7 bases and J shed 4 bases, with 17 bases lying between them. Germline CDR1 and CDR2: PRHDT and FYEKMQ (reference sequence). Use of 60 Vbeta and 13 Jbeta primers characterized the PCR. Method: immunoSEQ multiplex PCR; TCRdb's copy keeps in-frame clones and lacks some. Among about 160,000 clones, less than 80% were seen once, and the ten largest hold about 4.5%. There were likely unrecorded immune exposures, though donors were nominally healthy when sampled.

The chain combines TRBV13 with TRBJ2-7; TRBD1 might be the D (5 bases). Sequencing was carried out using PBMCs. The TCR originated in a man aged 35-49 years in good health and CMV-seronegative. The CDR3 DNA is TGTGCCAGCACTGCTGGACAAGGGGATTACGAGCAGTACTTC. This gives the protein CASTAGQGDYEQYF.